The T cell receptor beta chain described here comes from a study of blood T cell repertoires in COVID-19. Per the original data handling: Nucleated cell counts were estimated from reference gene primer amplification. The protocol was immunoSEQ multiplex PCR, while the TCRdb copy is restricted to in-frame clones and leaves out a portion. Clone size and the V and J calls come from that table; the DNA yielded D and trimming. This sample has 90,000 or so clones, with about 91% found just once. The CDR3 is 13 amino acids. Trimming took 4 bases from V and 6 from J; bases not matched to a gene: 6. The germline CDR1 and CDR2 sequences are SGHNT and YYREEE (reference sequence).

This chain connects TRBV5-4 to TRBJ2-7; 8 bases match TRBD1. This TCR derives from a human donor with active COVID-19. The donor label of this sample is uncertain. The sample comprised peripheral blood. Here the CDR3 reads CASSNGQGPEQYF. The CDR3 nucleotides read TGTGCCAGCAGCAACGGACAGGGTCCCGAGCAGTACTTC.